The 2 T cell receptor beta chains below all came from one sample that was sequenced in a study of breast tumors, draining lymph nodes, adjacent tissues. TCRdb ran MiXCR on the multiplex PCR reads and lists one entry per CDR3 protein. The sample has over 60,000 distinct CDR3 sequences, approximately 45% seen once; the top ten hold roughly 8.1%. Sequenced material: breast tumor tissue. These receptors originate from a female donor with breast cancer. Some clones in this sample may be carry-over from other donors' samples.

For this clonotype: An end of the junction does not agree with germline; a read error may underlie this. The gene calls are TRBV7-9 and TRBJ1-1, with unresolved D. CDR1 and CDR2 from the germline V gene are SEHNR and FQNEAQ (reference sequence). This CDR3 spans 13 amino acids. CDR3 sequence: CTSSFWGNTEAFF. DNA of the CDR3: TGTACCAGCAGCTTCTGGGGGAACACTGAAGCTTTCTTT.

This clonotype occurred many times. The junction and the germline gene differ at one end; a read error may be behind it. V is TRBV20-1 and J is TRBJ2-7; D call uncertain. Per the germline V gene, CDR1 is DFQATT and CDR2 is SNEGSKA (reference sequence). The CDR3 extends over 14 amino acids. The CDR3 is CSAPGPLSSSEQYF. DNA of the CDR3: TGCAGTGCTCCTGGACCCTTGAGCTCCTCCGAGCAGTACTTC.